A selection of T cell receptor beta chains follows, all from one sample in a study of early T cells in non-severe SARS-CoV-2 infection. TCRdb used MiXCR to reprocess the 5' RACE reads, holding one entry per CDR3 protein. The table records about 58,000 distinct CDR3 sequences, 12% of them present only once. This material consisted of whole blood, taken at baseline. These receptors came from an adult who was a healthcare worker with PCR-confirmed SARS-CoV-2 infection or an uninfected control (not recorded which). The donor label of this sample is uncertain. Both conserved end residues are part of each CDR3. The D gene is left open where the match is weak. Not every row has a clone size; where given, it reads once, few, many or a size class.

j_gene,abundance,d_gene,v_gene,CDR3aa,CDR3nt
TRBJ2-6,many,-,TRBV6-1,CASRPRTETISGANVLTF,TGTGCCAGCAGACCCCGGACAGAGACCATATCTGGGGCCAACGTCCTGACTTTC
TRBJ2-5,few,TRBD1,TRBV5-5,CASSFGTGVETQYF,TGTGCCAGCAGCTTTGGGACAGGGGTCGAGACCCAGTACTTC
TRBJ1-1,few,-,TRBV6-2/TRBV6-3,CASSYSGSEAFF,TGTGCCAGCAGTTACTCGGGGTCAGAAGCTTTCTTT
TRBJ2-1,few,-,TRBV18,CASSPGPVNGLEQFF,TGTGCCAGCTCACCAGGCCCTGTAAATGGTTTGGAGCAGTTCTTC
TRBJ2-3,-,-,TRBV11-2,CASSLDRHTQYF,TGTGCCAGCAGCTTAGACAGGCATACGCAGTATTTT
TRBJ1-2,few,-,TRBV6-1,CASRSTVNYGYTF,TGTGCCAGCAGGTCGACAGTGAACTATGGCTACACCTTC
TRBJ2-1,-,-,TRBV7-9,CASSLDRGGGAQFF,TGTGCCAGCAGCTTAGATAGAGGCGGCGGAGCTCAGTTCTTC
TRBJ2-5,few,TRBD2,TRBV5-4,CASSSSGGKETQYF,TGTGCCAGCAGCTCTAGCGGGGGGAAGGAGACCCAGTACTTC
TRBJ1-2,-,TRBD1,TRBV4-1,CASSGDQGAAVYGYTF,TGCGCCAGCAGCGGAGATCAGGGGGCAGCAGTTTACGGCTACACCTTC
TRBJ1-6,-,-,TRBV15,CATSRDLAAYNSPLHF,TGTGCCACCAGCAGAGATTTGGCGGCCTATAATTCACCCCTCCACTTT
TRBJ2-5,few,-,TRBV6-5,CASSFSGPMETQYF,TGTGCCAGCAGTTTCTCGGGACCAATGGAGACCCAGTACTTC
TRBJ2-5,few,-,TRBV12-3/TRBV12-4,CASSLTTGSGETQYF,TGTGCCAGCAGTTTAACGACGGGGAGTGGAGAGACCCAGTACTTC
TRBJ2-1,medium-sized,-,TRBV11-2,CASSENGGDNEQFF,TGTGCCAGCAGCGAGAACGGAGGGGACAATGAGCAGTTCTTC
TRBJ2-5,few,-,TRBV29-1,CSVEMEGFGETQYF,TGCAGCGTTGAAATGGAGGGTTTTGGAGAGACCCAGTACTTC
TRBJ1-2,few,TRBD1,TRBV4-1,CASSHYPETGGVYGYTF,TGCGCCAGCAGCCACTACCCCGAGACAGGGGGCGTCTATGGCTACACCTTC
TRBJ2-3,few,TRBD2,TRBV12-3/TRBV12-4,CASSLEGLAGVTDTQYF,TGTGCCAGCAGTTTAGAAGGGCTAGCGGGGGTCACAGATACGCAGTATTTT
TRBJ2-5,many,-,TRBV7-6,CASSFGLGQAGETQYF,TGTGCCAGCAGCTTCGGTCTAGGACAGGCGGGGGAGACCCAGTACTTC
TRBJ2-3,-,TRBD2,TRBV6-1,CASSVSGVGTDTQYF,TGTGCCAGCAGTGTTAGCGGGGTTGGGACAGATACGCAGTATTTT
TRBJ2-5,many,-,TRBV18,CASSPQGAETQYF,TGTGCCAGCTCACCGCAGGGAGCCGAGACCCAGTACTTC
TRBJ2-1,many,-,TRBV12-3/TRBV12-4,CASSLLATRTNEQFF,TGTGCCAGCAGTTTACTGGCTACCCGGACCAATGAGCAGTTCTTC
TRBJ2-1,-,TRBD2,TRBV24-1,CATSSPLAGTYNEQFF,TGTGCCACCAGTTCCCCCCTAGCGGGGACTTACAATGAGCAGTTCTTC
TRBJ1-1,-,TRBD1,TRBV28,CASRTGGEWTEAFF,TGTGCCAGCAGGACAGGGGGCGAATGGACTGAAGCTTTCTTT
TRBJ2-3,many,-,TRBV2,CALTVGPSPTDTQYF,TGTGCCCTAACTGTGGGGCCCTCGCCCACAGATACGCAGTATTTT
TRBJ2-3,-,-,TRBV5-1,CASRSGTDTQYF,TGCGCCAGCAGAAGTGGCACAGATACGCAGTATTTT
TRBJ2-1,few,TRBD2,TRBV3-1,CASSLLAGGPNEQFF,TGTGCCAGCAGTCTCTTAGCGGGGGGGCCGAATGAGCAGTTCTTC
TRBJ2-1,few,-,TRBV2,CASKAIFSYNEQFF,TGTGCCAGCAAGGCGATATTCTCCTACAATGAGCAGTTCTTC
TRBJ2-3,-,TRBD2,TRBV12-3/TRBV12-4,CASSLGLAGGLTDTQYF,TGTGCCAGCAGTTTAGGACTAGCGGGGGGGCTCACAGATACGCAGTATTTT
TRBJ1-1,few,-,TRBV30,CAWSFRASMNTEAFF,TGTGCCTGGAGTTTCAGGGCGTCCATGAACACTGAAGCTTTCTTT
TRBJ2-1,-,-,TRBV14,CASSHGVNEQFF,TGTGCCAGCAGCCATGGCGTCAATGAGCAGTTCTTC
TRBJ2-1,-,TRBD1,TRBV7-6,CASSLAGTENRYNEQFF,TGTGCCAGCAGCTTAGCCGGGACAGAAAACCGATACAATGAGCAGTTCTTC
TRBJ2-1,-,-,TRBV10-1,CASSELTSSYNEQFF,TGCGCCAGCAGCGAACTTACGAGCTCCTACAATGAGCAGTTCTTC
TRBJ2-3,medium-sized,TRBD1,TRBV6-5,CASSYSGTADDTQYF,TGTGCCAGCAGTTACTCGGGGACAGCAGATGATACGCAGTATTTT
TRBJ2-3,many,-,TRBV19,CASSKQVRTDTQYF,TGTGCCAGTAGTAAACAGGTCCGCACAGATACGCAGTATTTT
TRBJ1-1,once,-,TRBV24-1,CATSDPGRGEAFF,TGTGCCACCAGTGATCCCGGACGGGGTGAAGCTTTCTTT
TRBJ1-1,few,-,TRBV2,CASKPGLQNTEAFF,TGTGCCAGCAAACCGGGACTGCAGAACACTGAAGCTTTCTTT
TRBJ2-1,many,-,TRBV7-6,CASSLVENYNEQFF,TGTGCCAGCAGCTTAGTTGAGAACTACAATGAGCAGTTCTTC
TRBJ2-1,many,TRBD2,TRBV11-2,CASSLASSGYNEQFF,TGTGCCAGCAGCTTAGCCTCTAGCGGGTACAATGAGCAGTTCTTC
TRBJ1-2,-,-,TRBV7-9,CASSLKGPGEYGYTF,TGTGCCAGCAGCTTAAAGGGCCCGGGGGAATATGGCTACACCTTC
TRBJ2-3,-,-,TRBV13,CASSEDTDTQYF,TGTGCCAGCAGCGAAGACACAGATACGCAGTATTTT
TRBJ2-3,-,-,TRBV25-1,CASAPTRGTGDTQYF,TGTGCCAGCGCTCCTACGAGGGGAACTGGAGATACGCAGTATTTT
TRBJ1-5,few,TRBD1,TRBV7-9,CASSSRQGDMSQPQHF,TGTGCCAGCAGCTCCCGACAGGGCGATATGAGTCAGCCCCAGCATTTT
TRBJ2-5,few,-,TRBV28,CASSTTGMQETQYF,TGTGCCAGCAGTACAACAGGGATGCAAGAGACCCAGTACTTC
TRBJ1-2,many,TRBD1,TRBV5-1,CASSPSIGTGVRGYTF,TGCGCCAGCAGCCCATCAATCGGGACAGGGGTCCGCGGCTACACCTTC
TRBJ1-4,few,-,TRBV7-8,CASSLARWSGSSEKLFF,TGTGCCAGCAGCTTAGCGCGTTGGTCAGGATCTTCCGAAAAACTGTTTTTT
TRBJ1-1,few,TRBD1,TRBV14,CASSVQGGKTEAFF,TGTGCCAGCAGCGTACAGGGGGGAAAAACTGAAGCTTTCTTT
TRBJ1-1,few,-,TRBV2,CASSVVTGNRAEAFF,TGTGCCAGCAGTGTAGTAACAGGCAATCGGGCTGAAGCTTTCTTT
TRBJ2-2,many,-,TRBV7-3,CASSPSIRRATTGELFF,TGTGCCAGCAGCCCCTCGATCCGTAGGGCCACCACCGGGGAGCTGTTTTTT
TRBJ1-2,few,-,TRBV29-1,CSVEDRQDYGYTF,TGCAGCGTTGAAGATCGGCAGGACTATGGCTACACCTTC
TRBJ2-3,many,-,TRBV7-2,CASSVTPGTDTQYF,TGTGCCAGCAGCGTGACCCCCGGCACAGATACGCAGTATTTT
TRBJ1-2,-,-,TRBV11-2,CASSLAGQFYGYTF,TGTGCCAGCAGCTTAGCCGGGCAATTCTATGGCTACACCTTC
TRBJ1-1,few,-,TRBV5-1,CASSLEPLNTEAFF,TGCGCCAGCAGCTTGGAACCATTGAACACTGAAGCTTTCTTT
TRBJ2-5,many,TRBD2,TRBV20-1,CSARTFTGGTQYF,TGCAGTGCTAGGACCTTCACGGGGGGGACCCAGTACTTC
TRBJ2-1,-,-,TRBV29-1,CSVDRTYYNEQFF,TGCAGCGTTGACCGGACGTACTACAATGAGCAGTTCTTC
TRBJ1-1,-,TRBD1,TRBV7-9,CASAGQGTEAFF,TGTGCCAGCGCCGGACAGGGGACTGAAGCTTTCTTT
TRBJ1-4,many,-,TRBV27,CASSSRTGVNEKLFF,TGTGCCAGCAGTTCCCGGACGGGGGTTAATGAAAAACTGTTTTTT
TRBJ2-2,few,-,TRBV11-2,CASSLGRRFGTGELFF,TGTGCCAGCAGCTTGGGGCGGAGGTTCGGCACCGGGGAGCTGTTTTTT
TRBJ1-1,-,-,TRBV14,CASSQARMAFF,TGTGCCAGCAGCCAAGCCCGGATGGCTTTCTTT